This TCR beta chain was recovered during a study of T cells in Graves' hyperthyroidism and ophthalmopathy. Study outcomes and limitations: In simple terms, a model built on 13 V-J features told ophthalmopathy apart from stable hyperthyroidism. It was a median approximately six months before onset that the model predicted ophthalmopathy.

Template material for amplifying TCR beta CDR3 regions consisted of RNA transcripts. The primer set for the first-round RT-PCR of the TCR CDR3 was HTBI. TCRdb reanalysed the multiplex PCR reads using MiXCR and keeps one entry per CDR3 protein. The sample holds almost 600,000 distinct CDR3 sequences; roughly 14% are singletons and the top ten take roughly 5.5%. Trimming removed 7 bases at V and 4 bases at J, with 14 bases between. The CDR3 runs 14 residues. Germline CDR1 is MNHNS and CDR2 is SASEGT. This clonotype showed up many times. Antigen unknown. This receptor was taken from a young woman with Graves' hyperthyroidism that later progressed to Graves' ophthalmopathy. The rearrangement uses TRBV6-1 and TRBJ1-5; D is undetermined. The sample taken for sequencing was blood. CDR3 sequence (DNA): TGTGCCAGCACCTATGGGGTCGAGAATCAGCCCCAGCATTTT. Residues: CASTYGVENQPQHF.